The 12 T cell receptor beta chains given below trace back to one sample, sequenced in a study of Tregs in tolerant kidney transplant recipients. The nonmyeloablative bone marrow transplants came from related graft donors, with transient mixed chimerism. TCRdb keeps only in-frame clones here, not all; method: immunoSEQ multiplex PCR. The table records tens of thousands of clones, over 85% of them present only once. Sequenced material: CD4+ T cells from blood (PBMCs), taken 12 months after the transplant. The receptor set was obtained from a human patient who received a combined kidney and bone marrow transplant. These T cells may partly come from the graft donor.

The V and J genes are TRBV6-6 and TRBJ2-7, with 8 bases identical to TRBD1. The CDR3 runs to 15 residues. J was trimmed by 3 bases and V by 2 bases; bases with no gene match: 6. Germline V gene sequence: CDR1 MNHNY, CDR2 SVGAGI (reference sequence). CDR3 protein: CASSYLTGVNYEQYF. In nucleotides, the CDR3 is TGTGCCAGCAGTTACCTGACAGGGGTAAACTACGAGCAGTACTTC.

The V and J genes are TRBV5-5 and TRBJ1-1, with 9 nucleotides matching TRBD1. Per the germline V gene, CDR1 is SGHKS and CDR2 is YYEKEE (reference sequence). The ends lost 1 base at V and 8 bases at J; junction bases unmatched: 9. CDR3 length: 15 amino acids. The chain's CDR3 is CASSLRGLDRGEAFF. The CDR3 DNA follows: TGTGCCAGCAGCTTGCGGGGACTGGACAGGGGAGAAGCTTTCTTT. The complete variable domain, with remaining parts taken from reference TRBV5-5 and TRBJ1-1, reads DAGVTQSPTHLIKTRGQQVTLRCSPISGHKSVSWYQQVLGQGPQFIFQYYEKEERGRGNFPDRFSARQFPNYSSELNVNALLLGDSALYLCASSLRGLDRGEAFFGQGTRLTVV.

Written as DNA, the CDR3 is TGTGCCAGCACTCTGGGACAGATAAACACTGAAGCTTTCTTT. It codes for CASTLGQINTEAFF. The chain is built from TRBV6-6 and TRBJ1-1, with 7 nucleotides matching TRBD1. The CDR3 is 14 amino acids. CDR1 MNHNY and CDR2 SVGAGI come from the germline V gene (reference sequence). V shed 7 bases, J shed 2 bases, and the junction held 7 bases outside the gene matches.

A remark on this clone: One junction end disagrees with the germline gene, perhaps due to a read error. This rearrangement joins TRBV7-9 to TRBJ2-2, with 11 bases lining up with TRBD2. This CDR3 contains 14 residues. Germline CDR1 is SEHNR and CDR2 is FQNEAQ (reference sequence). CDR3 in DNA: TGCGGCCTAGCGGGAGGTTACGGTTCCGGGGAGCTGTTTTTT. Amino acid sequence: CGLAGGYGSGELFF.

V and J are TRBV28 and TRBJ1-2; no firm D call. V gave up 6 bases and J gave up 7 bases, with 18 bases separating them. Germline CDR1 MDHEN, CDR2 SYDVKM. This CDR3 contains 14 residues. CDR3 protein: CASRLPGAVGGYTF. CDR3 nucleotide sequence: TGTGCCAGCAGGTTGCCAGGCGCTGTAGGTGGCTACACCTTC.

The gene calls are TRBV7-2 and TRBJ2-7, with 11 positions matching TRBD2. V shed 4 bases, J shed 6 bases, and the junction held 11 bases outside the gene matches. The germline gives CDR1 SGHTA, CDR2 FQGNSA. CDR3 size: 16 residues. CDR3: CASSSQLSGGAGEQYF. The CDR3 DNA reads TGTGCCAGCAGCTCCCAACTTAGCGGGGGGGCGGGCGAGCAGTACTTC.

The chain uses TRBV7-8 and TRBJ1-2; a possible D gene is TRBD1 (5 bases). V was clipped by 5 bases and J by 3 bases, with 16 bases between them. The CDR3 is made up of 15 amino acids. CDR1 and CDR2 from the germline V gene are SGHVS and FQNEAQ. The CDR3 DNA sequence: TGTGCCAGCAGCCCGTGGGAGGGGTTGGACTATGGCTACACCTTC. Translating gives CASSPWEGLDYGYTF. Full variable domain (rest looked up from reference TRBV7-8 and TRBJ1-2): GAGVSQSPRYKVAKRGQDVALRCDPISGHVSLFWYQQALGQGPEFLTYFQNEAQLDKSGLPSDRFFAERPEGSVSTLKIQRTQQEDSAVYLCASSPWEGLDYGYTFGSGTRLTVV.

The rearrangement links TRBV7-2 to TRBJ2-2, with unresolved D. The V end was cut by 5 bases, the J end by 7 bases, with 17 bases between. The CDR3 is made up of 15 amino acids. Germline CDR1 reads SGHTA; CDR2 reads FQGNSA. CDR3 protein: CASSPMSWFGGELFF. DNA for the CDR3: TGTGCCAGCAGCCCAATGTCGTGGTTCGGCGGGGAGCTGTTTTTT. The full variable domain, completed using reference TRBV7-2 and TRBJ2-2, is GAGVSQSPSNKVTEKGKDVELRCDPISGHTALYWYRQSLGQGLEFLIYFQGNSAPDKSGLPSDRFSAERTGGSVSTLTIQRTQQEDSAVYLCASSPMSWFGGELFFGEGSRLTVL.

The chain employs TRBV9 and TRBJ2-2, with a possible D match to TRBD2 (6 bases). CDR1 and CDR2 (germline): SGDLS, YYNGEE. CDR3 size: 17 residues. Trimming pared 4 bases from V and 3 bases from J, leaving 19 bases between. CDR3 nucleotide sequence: TGTGCCAGCAGCCCGCAAGTAGCGGTTAGAGACACCGGGGAGCTGTTTTTT. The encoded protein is CASSPQVAVRDTGELFF.

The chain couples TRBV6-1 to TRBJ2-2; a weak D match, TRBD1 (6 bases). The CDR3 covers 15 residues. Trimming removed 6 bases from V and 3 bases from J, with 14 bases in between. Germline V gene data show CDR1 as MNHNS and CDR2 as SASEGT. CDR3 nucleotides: TGTGCCAGCAGCAACGACAGGCTCTACACCGGGGAGCTGTTTTTT. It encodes CASSNDRLYTGELFF.

DNA for the CDR3: TGCGCCAGCAGCTCGCGACAGGGGGCTGGAAACACCATATATTTT. Its translation is CASSSRQGAGNTIYF. This chain connects TRBV4-1 to TRBJ1-3, with 9 bases lining up with TRBD1. Losses at the gene ends were 5 bases for V and 2 bases for J; bases not matched to a gene: 4. Per the germline V gene, CDR1 is MGHRA and CDR2 is YSYEKL. CDR3 length: 15 amino acids.

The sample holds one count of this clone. The CDR3 region is CASSLTRGNQPQHF. CDR3 DNA: TGTGCCAGCAGTCTAACAAGGGGTAATCAGCCCCAGCATTTT. The chain is built from TRBV28 and TRBJ1-5; TRBD1 is a possible D gene (5 bases). CDR1 is MDHEN, CDR2 SYDVKM, per germline. The CDR3 totals 14 residues. V was clipped by 5 bases and J by 4 bases, with 12 bases between them.